The 17 T cell receptor beta chains in this list originate from one sample, sequenced in a study of T cell responses to AZD1222 COVID-19 vaccine. Data came from immunoSEQ multiplex PCR; TCRdb stores just in-frame clones and leaves some out. The table lists about 200,000 clones, around 94% of them singletons. Sequences were derived from peripheral blood, sampled on day 0 of AZD1222 vaccination. The receptors derive from an adult in good health.

This clone was picked up a small number of times. V gene TRBV7-9 combines with J gene TRBJ1-2; 8 bases map to TRBD1. The CDR3 covers 16 residues. Germline CDR1 and CDR2: SEHNR and FQNEAQ (reference sequence). V dropped 6 bases and J dropped 1; count of bases not matched to a gene: 10. The CDR3 loop reads CASSFGQGVVNYGYTF. The CDR3 DNA is TGTGCCAGCAGTTTCGGACAGGGCGTTGTTAACTATGGCTACACCTTC.

The chain has TRBV7-6 and TRBJ1-1; no clear D gene. Germline V CDR1 and CDR2: SGHVS, FNYEAQ. V lost 2 bases, J lost 2 bases, and 12 bases lay in between. The CDR3 consists of 15 residues. Written as DNA, the CDR3 is TGTGCCAGCAGCTTAATACCCTTTCCCAACACTGAAGCTTTCTTT. Encoded protein: CASSLIPFPNTEAFF.

The chain couples TRBV18 to TRBJ1-4; D remains ambiguous. CDR1 is KGHSH, CDR2 LQKENI, per germline. V shed 2 bases and J shed 1 base, with 11 bases lying between them. The CDR3 spans 16 residues. This CDR3 reads CASSPRIGETNEKLFF. The CDR3 nucleotides read TGTGCCAGCTCACCAAGGATTGGGGAAACTAATGAAAAACTGTTTTTT.

The chain is built from TRBV6-1 and TRBJ2-5; D ambiguous. Between the trimmed V and J ends, which lost 0 bases and 5 bases, there was a span of 13 bases. Germline lookup yields CDR1 MNHNS and CDR2 SASEGT. The CDR3 loop spans 15 amino acids. CDR3 nucleotides: TGTGCCAGCAGTGAAGCCCCCGCTCGGGCGGAGACCCAGTACTTC. This translates into CASSEAPARAETQYF.

The chain links TRBV7-9 to TRBJ1-5; D possibly corresponds to TRBD1 (6 bases). There are 15 residues in the CDR3. Germline assignment: CDR1 SEHNR and CDR2 FQNEAQ (reference sequence). Trimming pared 8 bases from V and 3 bases from J, leaving 17 bases between. This CDR3 reads CASSPSRGLNQPQHF. In DNA form, the CDR3 reads TGTGCCAGCTCCCCCTCGCGGGGGCTCAATCAGCCCCAGCATTTT.

The V and J genes are TRBV29-1 and TRBJ1-1; a weak D match, TRBD1 (5 bases). The germline V and J ends were trimmed by 7 bases and 6 bases, with 9 bases remaining between them. The germline V gene encodes CDR1 SQVTM and CDR2 ANQGSEA. The CDR3 covers 10 residues. As DNA, the CDR3 is TGCAGCGGGGGGGTTCCTGAAGCTTTCTTT. It codes for CSGGVPEAFF.

The chain links TRBV5-1 to TRBJ2-7, with 8 bases aligning to TRBD2. Germline V gene lookup returns CDR1 SGHRS and CDR2 YFSETQ. V gave up 0 bases and J gave up 4 bases; unmatched junction bases: 12. The CDR3 extends over 17 amino acids. The CDR3 DNA reads TGCGCCAGCAGCTTGGTAAGAGGGAGCGGGGGAAAATACGAGCAGTACTTC. As protein: CASSLVRGSGGKYEQYF.

The V and J genes are TRBV3-1 (or the pseudogene TRBV3-2) and TRBJ2-7; TRBD1 is a possible D gene (5 bases). The V end was cut by 4 bases, the J end by 1 base, with 11 bases between. Germline V gene data show CDR1 as LGHDT and CDR2 as YNNKEL (reference sequence). The CDR3 extends over 14 amino acids. The CDR3 DNA is TGTGCCAGCAGCCCGCGGCGACAGTCCTACGAGCAGTACTTC. This encodes CASSPRRQSYEQYF.

The genes are TRBV6-2 or TRBV6-3 and TRBJ1-1; TRBD1 matches at 9 bases. The CDR3 extends over 14 amino acids. With 6 bases clipped from V and 3 bases from J, the junction kept 5 bases outside the gene matches. Germline-derived CDR1 and CDR2 are MNHEY and SVGEGT. The CDR3 spells CASSTGQGHTEAFF. The CDR3 region has the DNA TGTGCCAGCAGCACGGGACAGGGCCACACTGAAGCTTTCTTT.

This chain joins TRBV7-9 and TRBJ1-2, with 7 bases that match TRBD1. Germline CDR1 reads SEHNR; CDR2 reads FQNEAQ (reference sequence). The CDR3 runs 15 residues. V was clipped by 5 bases and J by 2 bases; unmatched bases: 8. CDR3 region: CASSELGQLNYGYTF. The CDR3 DNA is TGTGCCAGCAGCGAACTGGGACAGCTAAACTATGGCTACACCTTC.

This chain links TRBV18 with TRBJ1-1; TRBD1 matches at 7 bases. Unmatched junction bases numbered 10, after V lost 1 base and J lost 5 bases. This CDR3 comprises 16 residues. Germline-derived CDR1 and CDR2 are KGHSH and LQKENI. The CDR3 nucleotides are TGTGCCAGCTCACCACTAATAAGGAGGGGGCAAACTGAAGCTTTCTTT. Translated, it gives CASSPLIRRGQTEAFF.

The V gene is TRBV7-8, the J gene TRBJ1-2, with D unresolved. Trimming shortened V by 2 bases and J by 7 bases, and 17 bases separated the two germline ends. Germline V gene sequence: CDR1 SGHVS, CDR2 FQNEAQ. CDR3 length: 15 amino acids. The CDR3 region has the DNA TGTGCCAGCAGCTTAAGGCTACAAAAAGGGAGTGGCTACACCTTC. Translating gives CASSLRLQKGSGYTF.

V and J are TRBV6-5 and TRBJ1-5; D gene ambiguous. The CDR3 has 12 residues. V was cut by 2 bases and J by 6 bases, with 5 bases left in between. Germline values: CDR1 MNHEY, CDR2 SVGAGI. CDR3 DNA sequence: TGTGCCAGCAGTTACGCCTCTCAGCCCCAGCATTTT. The encoded protein is CASSYASQPQHF.

This chain links TRBV9 with TRBJ1-5; no reliable D call. The germline V and J ends were trimmed by 0 bases and 2 bases, with 9 bases remaining between them. Germline CDR1 reads SGDLS; CDR2 reads YYNGEE. This CDR3 contains 15 residues. This chain's CDR3 is CASSVDPGGNQPQHF. CDR3 coding DNA: TGTGCCAGCAGCGTAGATCCCGGAGGCAATCAGCCCCAGCATTTT.

The chain has TRBV10-3 and TRBJ2-3; 12 bases are shared with TRBD2. This CDR3 region has 15 residues. Germline V lookup: CDR1 ENHRY, CDR2 SYGVKD. J was trimmed by 4 bases and V by 6 bases; bases with no gene match: 5. The CDR3 DNA reads as TGTGCCATCAGGAGGACTAGCGGGACTCCAGATACGCAGTATTTT. Translation: CAIRRTSGTPDTQYF.

The chain joins TRBV5-1 to TRBJ2-7; 10 bases are shared with TRBD1. The CDR3 runs to 15 residues. CDR1 and CDR2 from the germline V gene are SGHRS and YFSETQ. Losses at the gene ends were 3 bases for V and 5 bases for J; bases not matched to a gene: 8. The CDR3 DNA follows: TGCGCCAGCAGCTCACCGGGACAGGGGCGCAACGAGCAGTACTTC. Its translation: CASSSPGQGRNEQYF.

Comments on this clone: Because the CDR3 is missing its conserved closing phenylalanine or tryptophan, this is likely a read error. The DNA is left out, because the CDR3 cannot be placed on it with certainty; the CDR3 is given as TCRdb lists it. The chain has TRBV21-1 and TRBJ1-1. TRBV21-1 is listed as a pseudogene. The CDR3 has 9 amino acids, counting both end residues. CDR3: CASSTESTI.